These 28 T cell receptor beta chains share one sample of origin, sequenced in a study of T cell changes during pregnancy in multiple sclerosis. Here immunoSEQ multiplex PCR was the method, and the copy in TCRdb shows in-frame clones only, minus some. The sample comprises some 40,000 clones, 85% to 95% of which are singletons, and 0.35% to 0.45% rests with the top ten. Sample: CD4+ T cells from peripheral blood mononuclear cells, taken in the first trimester of pregnancy. The receptor source for this set is a female donor with multiple sclerosis, enrolled in a pregnancy study.

The chain has TRBV7-9 and TRBJ1-5; 7 bases line up with TRBD1. CDR1 SEHNR and CDR2 FQNEAQ come from the germline V gene (reference sequence). V gave up 5 bases and J gave up 2 bases; unmatched junction bases: 6. This CDR3 has 15 residues. CDR3 DNA: TGTGCCAGCAGCCCGGGGGACAGCGGCAATCAGCCCCAGCATTTT. Protein sequence: CASSPGDSGNQPQHF. The whole variable domain, filled in from reference TRBV7-9 and TRBJ1-5, reads DTGVSQNPRHKITKRGQNVTFRCDPISEHNRLYWYRQTLGQGPEFLTYFQNEAQLEKSRLLSDRFSAERPKGSFSTLEIQRTEQGDSAMYLCASSPGDSGNQPQHFGDGTRLSIL.

Points on this clone: The same CDR3 can be traced to other DNA sequences in this sample. The chain carries TRBV18 and TRBJ1-1; the match to TRBD1 covers 8 bases. This CDR3 contains 14 residues. Trimming removed 2 bases from V and 1 base from J; junction bases left unmatched: 0. Germline-derived CDR1 and CDR2 are KGHSH and LQKENI. CDR3 bases: TGTGCCAGCTCACCAGACAGGGGGAACACTGAAGCTTTCTTT. Encoded protein: CASSPDRGNTEAFF.

This chain connects TRBV10-2 to TRBJ1-1, with 7 positions matching TRBD1. The CDR3 spans 16 residues. V was clipped by 6 bases and J by 3 bases; unmatched bases: 13. Looked up from germline, CDR1 is WSHSY and CDR2 is SAAADI. The CDR3 spells CASSPPQAQGYTEAFF. The CDR3 DNA reads as TGCGCCAGCAGCCCCCCGCAGGCACAGGGGTACACTGAAGCTTTCTTT.

This clone is a singleton in its sample. The chain joins TRBV10-1 to TRBJ2-3, with 8 positions matching TRBD1. There are 17 residues in the CDR3. V shed 3 bases and J 6 bases; nucleotides not matched to a gene: 14. Per germline, CDR1 WNHNN and CDR2 SYGVQD (reference sequence). The CDR3 spells CASSDDRGLQLGDTQYF. The CDR3 nucleotides read TGCGCCAGCAGTGATGACAGGGGCCTTCAACTTGGGGATACGCAGTATTTT.

This chain links TRBV7-9 with TRBJ2-5, with a weak D call TRBD2 (5 bases). The CDR3 runs to 14 residues. Germline V gene data show CDR1 as SEHNR and CDR2 as FQNEAQ (reference sequence). V lost 5 bases to trimming and J lost 4 bases, with 14 bases between them. CDR3 bases: TGTGCCAGCAGCCCCGGACTGGTCAGAGAGACCCAGTACTTC. Residues: CASSPGLVRETQYF.

The V call is TRBV6-1, the J call TRBJ2-1; 7 nucleotides line up with TRBD1. Germline V lookup: CDR1 MNHNS, CDR2 SASEGT. Germline trimming cut 4 bases from V and 5 bases from J; bases unmatched to any gene: 8. CDR3 size: 15 residues. CDR3 region: CASSGPGQQNNEQFF. In DNA form, the CDR3 reads TGTGCCAGCAGTGGCCCGGGACAGCAAAACAATGAGCAGTTCTTC.

This clone was counted once. The gene calls are TRBV11-2 and TRBJ1-3, with D possibly TRBD1 on 5 matching bases. Trimming left V 5 bases short and J 3 bases short, with 17 bases between. CDR1 SGHAT and CDR2 FQNNGV come from the germline V gene. CDR3 size: 16 residues. The CDR3 nucleotides read TGTGCCAGCAGCCCGAACAGGCTTCCAAGTGGAAACACCATATATTTT. The encoded protein is CASSPNRLPSGNTIYF.

The chain joins TRBV27 to TRBJ2-3, with 11 bases fitting TRBD2. The V gene's germline CDR1 is MNHEY and CDR2 SMNVEV (reference sequence). CDR3 length equals 18 residues. V lost 7 bases and J lost 3; bases outside the gene matches: 15. The CDR3 protein is CASIVTSGTQRSTDTQYF. CDR3 bases: TGTGCCAGCATTGTGACTAGCGGGACCCAAAGAAGTACAGATACGCAGTATTTT.

J is TRBJ1-6 and V is TRBV27; 7 bases map to TRBD1. The V and J ends lost 1 base and 8 bases, in that order; junction bases with no gene match: 5. The CDR3 has 15 residues. Germline V gene data show CDR1 as MNHEY and CDR2 as SMNVEV (reference sequence). CDR3 sequence reads: CASSLLRDRYSPLHF. CDR3 DNA: TGTGCCAGCAGTTTATTACGGGACAGATATTCACCCCTCCACTTT.

This clone came up once. J is TRBJ2-4 and V is TRBV2; D call uncertain. This CDR3 comprises 13 residues. Trimming took 8 bases from V and 0 from J, leaving 8 bases between them. Germline CDR1 SNHLY, CDR2 FYNNEI. As DNA, the CDR3 is TGTGCCAGCGCCACTTTAGCCAAAAACATTCAGTACTTC. It specifies CASATLAKNIQYF.

The chain uses TRBV10-3 and TRBJ1-1; 7 nucleotides align to TRBD1. Germline loops: CDR1 ENHRY, CDR2 SYGVKD. The CDR3 contains 15 residues. V shed 5 bases, J shed 0 bases, and the junction held 6 bases outside the gene matches. CDR3 amino acids: CAISFAGQMNTEAFF. CDR3 DNA sequence: TGTGCCATCAGTTTTGCGGGACAGATGAACACTGAAGCTTTCTTT.

The rearrangement uses TRBV7-9 and TRBJ2-7; D is perhaps TRBD1 (6 bases). Germline V CDR1 and CDR2: SEHNR, FQNEAQ (reference sequence). V was clipped by 3 bases and J by 5 bases, with 14 bases between them. The CDR3 runs to 14 residues. CDR3 bases: TGTGCCAGCAGCTTCGGGCAGGGGTTCAACGAGCAGTACTTC. Translated, it gives CASSFGQGFNEQYF. Using reference TRBV7-9 and TRBJ2-7 for the parts outside the CDR3, the full variable domain is DTGVSQNPRHKITKRGQNVTFRCDPISEHNRLYWYRQTLGQGPEFLTYFQNEAQLEKSRLLSDRFSAERPKGSFSTLEIQRTEQGDSAMYLCASSFGQGFNEQYFGPGTRLTVT.

The CDR3, as DNA: TGTGCCAGCAGCCCACAAATACCATTCCCCGGGGGTGAGCAGTTCTTC. Protein sequence: CASSPQIPFPGGEQFF. The rearrangement joins TRBV7-8 to TRBJ2-1; possibly TRBD2 for D (6 bases). Germline V CDR1 and CDR2: SGHVS, FQNEAQ. The V end lost 5 bases, the J end lost 9 bases, and 23 bases lay between the germline ends. CDR3 length equals 16 residues.

The chain carries TRBV6-1 and TRBJ2-4; TRBD2 might be the D (7 bases). CDR3 length: 12 residues. Germline CDR1 reads MNHNS; CDR2 reads SASEGT. With 3 bases removed from V and 15 bases from J, the gap between germline ends came to 15 bases. In DNA, the CDR3 is TGTGCCAGCAGTGAGGGGGGGGGCTGGGGGTACTTC. It encodes CASSEGGGWGYF.

V usage is TRBV11-2 and J usage is TRBJ2-2; 8 bases agree with TRBD2. After removal of 6 bases from V and 2 bases from J, the junction contained 5 bases not matched to a gene. Germline CDR1 is SGHAT and CDR2 is FQNNGV. The CDR3 sequence is 15 residues long. CDR3 loop: CASRLSGVNTGELFF. The DNA of the CDR3 is TGTGCCAGCAGGCTTAGCGGGGTTAACACCGGGGAGCTGTTTTTT.

The genes are TRBV6-5 and TRBJ2-7; 8 positions match TRBD1. Looked up from germline, CDR1 is MNHEY and CDR2 is SVGAGI. The CDR3 totals 14 residues. Losses at the gene ends were 7 bases for V and 1 base for J; bases not matched to a gene: 6. The CDR3 region has the DNA TGTGCCAGCACCCCGACAGGGGATTCCTACGAGCAGTACTTC. This translates into CASTPTGDSYEQYF.

V and J are TRBV18 and TRBJ2-7; no clear D gene. This CDR3 spans 15 amino acids. Germline V gene data show CDR1 as KGHSH and CDR2 as LQKENI. Between the trimmed V and J ends, which lost 1 base and 2 bases, there was a span of 12 bases. CDR3: CASSPLRGLTYEQYF. The CDR3, as DNA: TGTGCCAGCTCACCACTCAGAGGTCTTACCTACGAGCAGTACTTC.

The chain recombines TRBV29-1 with TRBJ2-3, with a weak D call TRBD1 (5 bases). CDR3 length: 12 residues. The germline V gene has CDR1 SQVTM and CDR2 ANQGSEA. Trimming removed 6 bases from V and 2 bases from J, with 9 bases in between. CDR3 DNA: TGCAGCGTCACAGGTTTCACAGATACGCAGTATTTT. It encodes CSVTGFTDTQYF.

The genes are TRBV15 and TRBJ2-7, with TRBD1 identical over 8 bases. The CDR3 runs to 17 residues. With 1 base clipped from V and 0 bases from J, the junction kept 8 bases outside the gene matches. The germline CDR1 and CDR2 sequences are LNHNV and YYDKDF (reference sequence). CDR3 sequence reads: CATSRASGTGSSYEQYF. As DNA, the CDR3 is TGTGCCACCAGCAGAGCCTCCGGGACAGGTAGCTCCTACGAGCAGTACTTC.

CDR3 nucleotide sequence: TGTGCCAGCAGGCTAAGGAGTAATTCACCCCTCCACTTT. Its translation is CASRLRSNSPLHF. The V gene is TRBV7-6, the J gene TRBJ1-6, with D unclear. The germline V gene has CDR1 SGHVS and CDR2 FNYEAQ. The CDR3 covers 13 residues. The ends were cut back, 6 bases at V and 6 bases at J, with 9 bases in the middle. The full variable domain, completed using reference TRBV7-6 and TRBJ1-6, is GAGVSQSPRYKVTKRGQDVALRCDPISGHVSLYWYRQALGQGPEFLTYFNYEAQQDKSGLPNDRFSAERPEGSISTLTIQRTEQRDSAMYRCASRLRSNSPLHFGNGTRLTVT.

V and J are TRBV9 and TRBJ2-4, with a tentative D call TRBD1 (7 bases). The V and J ends lost 0 bases and 8 bases respectively, with 12 bases between them. Germline V lookup: CDR1 SGDLS, CDR2 YYNGEE. The CDR3 spans 14 residues. CDR3 protein: CASSVATGEDIQYF. The CDR3 coding sequence is TGTGCCAGCAGCGTAGCTACAGGGGAGGACATTCAGTACTTC.

This clone was detected only once. This chain connects TRBV30 to TRBJ1-1, with 11 bases that match TRBD1. The V gene end was trimmed by 1 base and the J gene end by 2 bases; junction bases not matched to a gene: 21. CDR1 is GTSNPN and CDR2 is SVGIG in the germline V gene (reference sequence). This CDR3 has 21 amino acids. The DNA of the CDR3 is TGTGCCTGGAGTGAGCCAGGGGACAGGGGGGGCGGGGGAGTCGGTAACACTGAAGCTTTCTTT. Its protein is CAWSEPGDRGGGGVGNTEAFF. Using reference TRBV30 and TRBJ1-1 for the parts outside the CDR3, the full variable domain is SQTIHQWPATLVQPVGSPLSLECTVEGTSNPNLYWYRQAAGRGLQLLFYSVGIGQISSEVPQNLSASRPQDRQFILSSKKLLLSDSGFYLCAWSEPGDRGGGGVGNTEAFFGQGTRLTVV.

This clone was seen once. The chain links TRBV30 to TRBJ2-1; 11 bases line up with TRBD2. The CDR3 loop spans 13 amino acids. Per germline, CDR1 GTSNPN and CDR2 SVGIG (reference sequence). Trimming removed 3 bases from V and 10 bases from J; junction bases left unmatched: 5. This chain's CDR3 is CAWRGLAGGEQFF. CDR3 DNA sequence: TGTGCCTGGAGAGGGCTAGCGGGAGGAGAGCAGTTCTTC.

The rearrangement uses TRBV5-1 and TRBJ2-2; TRBD2 matches at 13 bases. The CDR3 covers 20 residues. CDR1 is SGHRS and CDR2 is YFSETQ in the germline V gene. After removal of 4 bases from V and 0 bases from J, the junction contained 12 bases not matched to a gene. The CDR3 here is CASSPWTSGRVSANTGELFF. DNA for the CDR3: TGCGCCAGCAGCCCTTGGACTAGCGGGAGAGTAAGCGCGAACACCGGGGAGCTGTTTTTT.

This chain connects TRBV12-5 to TRBJ2-3; TRBD2 is a possible D gene (6 bases). V lost 2 bases to trimming and J lost 0 bases, with 9 bases between them. The CDR3 totals 15 residues. Germline V gene sequence: CDR1 LGHNT, CDR2 FRNRAP. The CDR3 protein is CASGLFGTSTDTQYF. The DNA for the CDR3 is TGTGCTAGTGGTTTGTTCGGGACTAGCACAGATACGCAGTATTTT.

CDR3 amino acids: CASMKGESNTGELFF. The DNA of the CDR3 is TGTGCCAGCATGAAAGGGGAATCAAACACCGGGGAGCTGTTTTTT. The chain employs TRBV2 and TRBJ2-2, with a possible D match to TRBD1 (5 bases). This CDR3 region has 15 residues. CDR1 and CDR2 from the germline V gene are SNHLY and FYNNEI. The V end lost 7 bases, the J end lost 2 bases, and 14 bases lay between the germline ends.

V is TRBV4-1 and J is TRBJ2-4; D call uncertain. With 1 base removed from V and 0 bases from J, the gap between germline ends came to 10 bases. The CDR3 is made up of 16 amino acids. Germline CDR1 MGHRA, CDR2 YSYEKL. DNA of the CDR3: TGCGCCAGCAGCCAAGGTTACTCTCTAGCCAAAAACATTCAGTACTTC. Its translation is CASSQGYSLAKNIQYF.

This chain joins TRBV5-6 and TRBJ1-2; the D gene is possibly TRBD1 (5 bases). Germline V gene sequence: CDR1 SGHDT, CDR2 YYEEEE. Trimming removed 4 bases from V and 2 bases from J, with 15 bases in between. This CDR3 has 15 residues. In DNA form, the CDR3 reads TGTGCCAGCAGCCTTCCCGGGGGTCAGAACTATGGCTACACCTTC. It specifies CASSLPGGQNYGYTF.